In its sample, the clone carrying this TCR beta chain was seen a few times. Its antigen is not known. V was clipped by 5 bases and J by 4 bases; unmatched bases: 9. The CDR3 totals 18 residues. CDR1 is SGHAT and CDR2 is FQNNGV in the germline V gene. MiXCR, run by TCRdb on the 5' RACE reads, gives a single entry per CDR3 protein. The sample lists roughly 370,000 distinct CDR3 sequences, more than 20% seen once, with about 15% in the top ten. The sample belongs to a study of CD8 T cells in ankylosing spondylitis. The study's findings and limits: The study identified a TCR beta motif of fewer than 10 highly homologous variants that appeared characteristic of ankylosing spondylitis blood.

Sequencing was carried out using blood, either unsorted or a sorted T cell fraction (not recorded which). The J gene is TRBJ2-1, the V gene TRBV11-2, with 15 bases identical to TRBD2. This TCR came from a male donor with ankylosing spondylitis. The CDR3 loop reads CASSPRTSGRAGYNEQFF. The CDR3 DNA follows: TGTGCCAGCAGCCCAAGGACTAGCGGGAGGGCCGGGTACAATGAGCAGTTCTTC.